The T cell receptor beta chain under discussion was sequenced for a study of human T cells and chemical hapten exposure. Study-level background: Predominantly women, the patients had alopecia areata, totalis or universalis. Study observations and caveats: Donors were affected by alopecia, so their immune reaction might vary from that of healthy individuals. TCRs above 1 in 1000 frequency stayed constant with DPC sensitization.

The CDR3 has 13 residues. V gave up 7 bases and J gave up 2 bases, with 8 bases separating them. CDR1 and CDR2 (germline): SGHTA, FQGNSA. MiXCR, applied by TCRdb to the RACE reads, yields one record per CDR3 protein. The sample consists of roughly 56,000 distinct CDR3 sequences, 9.6% of them appearing once. Specified time point: pre-sensitization, week 0. Treatment indicated: therapeutic diphenylcyclopropenone sensitization with weekly scalp DPC. The total RNA was obtained from whole blood that was not fractionated. About this clonotype itself: Its matching antigen is unknown.

The clonotype originates from a woman aged 25 to 39 with alopecia areata. Some clones in this sample may be carry-over from other donors' samples. The rearrangement links TRBV7-2 to TRBJ1-4; D may be TRBD1 (6 bases). The material sequenced was whole blood, taken in connection with sensitization to the hapten diphenylcyclopropenone (DPC). This chain's CDR3 is CASKRGTNEKLFF. The CDR3 coding sequence is TGTGCCAGCAAGAGGGGGACTAATGAAAAACTGTTTTTT.